This is a list of T cell receptor beta chains from one sample in a study of post-analysis software for immune sequencing data. TCRdb called the PCR reads again in MiXCR, with one record for every CDR3 protein. The sample contains about 540,000 distinct CDR3 sequences, less than 40% of which appear only once. The sample consisted of blood. These receptors originate from a girl aged 2 to 17 with multiple sclerosis. Each CDR3 is given without its conserved first and last residue. The order of the fields is V gene, clone size, J gene, CDR3 protein. Part of the rows lack a size; the others show once, few, many or a class for expanded clones.

TRBV6-4,-,TRBJ2-5,ASSDEGHGGYNEQY
TRBV5-1,few,TRBJ2-7,ASRRQSSYEQY
TRBV21-1,-,TRBJ2-6,ASSKMETSSGANVLT
TRBV7-6,few,TRBJ1-4,ASSSDSRRLF
TRBV5-6,many,TRBJ2-1,ASSKTGGPDNEQF
TRBV2,few,TRBJ1-5,ASSRGANQPQH
TRBV3-1,-,TRBJ2-3,ASSQDLDTQY
TRBV5-4,few,TRBJ2-1,ASSNRLDSNEQF
TRBV12-3/TRBV12-4,-,TRBJ1-5,AGSNQGWNQPQH
TRBV12-3/TRBV12-4,-,TRBJ2-3,ASSSGEWRTDTQY
TRBV29-1,few,TRBJ2-1,SVLGLLAGGYMNEQF
TRBV5-1,few,TRBJ2-3,ATSWVGSTDTQY
TRBV7-9,-,TRBJ2-5,ASIRAPGETQY
TRBV28,few,TRBJ2-1,ASSIMVGEQF
TRBV7-2,-,TRBJ2-4,ASSSTGVGNIQY
TRBV6-5,few,TRBJ2-1,AGNGQF
TRBV5-6,-,TRBJ1-1,ASSPTPFGTEAF
TRBV13,-,TRBJ2-7,ASSLFGGGPYEQY
TRBV12-3/TRBV12-4,-,TRBJ1-2,ASSPRQGANGYGYT
TRBV20-1,-,TRBJ2-3,SARVASGVTDTQY
TRBV6-2/TRBV6-3,-,TRBJ1-2,ASIDMTAGYT
TRBV29-1,many,TRBJ2-4,SVPGPDIQY
TRBV12-3/TRBV12-4,-,TRBJ1-2,ASSLAVGNGYT
TRBV14,-,TRBJ1-4,ASSQERGLGEKLF
TRBV2,-,TRBJ2-6,ANRGVRSGANVLT
TRBV10-1,-,TRBJ2-5,ASSQGGSQETQY
TRBV7-9,-,TRBJ2-1,ASSQTSNEQF
TRBV11-2,once,TRBJ2-1,ATLAGGPNEQF
TRBV7-9,-,TRBJ2-1,ASSFHTENNEQF
TRBV5-1,-,TRBJ1-2,ASSFLQGQGFAGYT
TRBV5-5,-,TRBJ1-5,ASSRDNSGNQPQH
TRBV27,few,TRBJ2-7,ASSPTVGGAAYEQY
TRBV3-1,many,TRBJ2-2,ASSHPASGSGELF
TRBV12-3/TRBV12-4,few,TRBJ2-5,ASSWEGETQY
TRBV7-2,-,TRBJ2-3,ASSLQGLGRTDTQY
TRBV7-2,-,TRBJ2-5,ASSLVEGQETQY
TRBV10-3,-,TRBJ2-2,AISLSSTGELF
TRBV20-1,-,TRBJ1-2,SATGGLVGSDYGYT
TRBV7-9,-,TRBJ2-6,ASSYTTGGASGANVLT
TRBV10-3,-,TRBJ1-2,AISEDALYGYT
TRBV5-1,many,TRBJ2-7,ASSVGTASSYEQY
TRBV12-3/TRBV12-4,-,TRBJ2-5,ASSLGGGQTKEQY
TRBV7-3,few,TRBJ2-6,ASSQEVSGANVLT
TRBV19,-,TRBJ2-1,ASSIPAREQF
TRBV19,-,-,ASSMPGQGTYEQY
TRBV25-1,-,TRBJ2-1,ASSVISYNEQF
TRBV29-1,few,TRBJ1-1,SARANTEAF
TRBV7-9,-,TRBJ2-1,ASSSLSNEQF
TRBV6-5,-,TRBJ1-1,ASSTGDIMNTEAF
TRBV12-3/TRBV12-4,-,TRBJ1-5,ASSFGVGNQPQH
TRBV7-9,-,TRBJ2-1,ASSFPWGLTNEQF
TRBV29-1,-,TRBJ2-5,SGPNSGETQY
TRBV27,-,TRBJ1-2,ASSDPREGYGYT
TRBV12-3/TRBV12-4,-,TRBJ1-1,ASSFRRGTEAF
TRBV11-2,few,TRBJ2-3,ASSPSGLVGTDTQY
TRBV29-1,few,-,SILGGLGRDEQY
TRBV9,-,TRBJ1-2,ASSVGSQGLNYGHT
TRBV2,-,TRBJ1-1,ASSEPDGNTEAF